This T cell receptor (beta chain) was found in a study of blood T cell repertoires in COVID-19. Study-level background: Samples representing acute and convalescent COVID-19 were sourced from the United States, Italy and Spain. In each case, the material was cDNA or gDNA derived from T cells, B-cell-depleted T cells, or PBMCs.

How the authors handled the data: Reference gene primers were amplified, and this amplification served to estimate nucleated cell counts. The method was immunoSEQ multiplex PCR; TCRdb's version includes in-frame clones alone and lacks a portion of them. Clonal size and the V and J genes are those of that table, whereas D and trimming came from the DNA. In the table there are around 290,000 clones, roughly nine tenths of which are singletons. Germline V gene lookup returns CDR1 KGHDR and CDR2 SFDVKD. The CDR3 covers 12 residues. V lost 4 bases and J 4 bases, leaving 6 bases between the germline ends. Seattle researchers signed up patients amid active infection and tracked them longitudinally. This clone has just one count.

Sequencing used peripheral blood. The TCR sequence derives from a woman in her twenties or thirties with COVID-19, enrolled during active disease. This sequence joins TRBV24-1 and TRBJ1-2, with unresolved D. CDR3 region: CATSDASYGYTF. The CDR3 nucleotides are TGTGCCACCAGTGACGCGTCCTATGGCTACACCTTC.